This T cell receptor (beta chain) was identified during a study of shared clonotypes between healthy human individuals. Overall study context: In total, the donors were two women and a few men aged 18 to 49.

Deep-level running was used for the assay. Every subset had its genomic DNA shared out evenly among several immunoSEQ plates. Data came from immunoSEQ multiplex PCR; TCRdb stores just in-frame clones and leaves some out. The table includes some 1.5 million clones, nearly 99% detected once. CDR3 length: 15 amino acids. V lost 2 bases and J lost 2, with 10 bases in between. CDR1 and CDR2 (germline): MGHRA, YSYEKL. The receptor's source is a man aged 25-45 years in good health. Sequenced input: naive CD4+ T cells sorted from blood. This sample's subset: CD45RA+ positively selected. The chain recombines TRBV4-1 with TRBJ1-5; tentative D call: TRBD1 (5 bases). This CDR3 is CASSQSGDGNQPQHF. For the CDR3, the DNA is TGCGCCAGCAGCCAATCCGGGGACGGCAATCAGCCCCAGCATTTT.